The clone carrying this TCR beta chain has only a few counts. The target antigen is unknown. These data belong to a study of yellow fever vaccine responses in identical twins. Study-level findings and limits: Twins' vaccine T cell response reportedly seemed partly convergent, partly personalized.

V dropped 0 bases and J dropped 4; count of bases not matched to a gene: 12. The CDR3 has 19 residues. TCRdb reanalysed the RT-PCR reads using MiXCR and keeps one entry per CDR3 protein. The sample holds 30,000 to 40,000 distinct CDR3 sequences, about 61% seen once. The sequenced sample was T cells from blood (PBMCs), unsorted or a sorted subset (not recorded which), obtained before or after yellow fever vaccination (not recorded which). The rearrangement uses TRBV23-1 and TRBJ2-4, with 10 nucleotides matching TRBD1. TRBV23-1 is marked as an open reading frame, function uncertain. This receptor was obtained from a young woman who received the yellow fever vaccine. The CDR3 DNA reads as TGCGCCAGCAGTCAATCCCCAATCAGGGGGACAGGGGATAAAAACATTCAGTACTTC. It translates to CASSQSPIRGTGDKNIQYF.